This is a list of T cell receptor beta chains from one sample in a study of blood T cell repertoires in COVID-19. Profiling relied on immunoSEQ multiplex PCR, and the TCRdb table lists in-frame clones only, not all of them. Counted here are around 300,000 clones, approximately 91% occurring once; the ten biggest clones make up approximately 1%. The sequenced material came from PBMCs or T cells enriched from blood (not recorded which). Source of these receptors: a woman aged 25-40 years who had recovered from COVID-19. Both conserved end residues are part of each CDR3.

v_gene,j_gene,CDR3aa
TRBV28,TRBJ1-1,CASSSLRTGGLPEAFF
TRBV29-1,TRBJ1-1,CSVDRAGTNTEAFF
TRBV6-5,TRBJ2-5,CASSLQETQYF
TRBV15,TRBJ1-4,CATSEERTATNEKLFF
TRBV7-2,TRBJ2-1,CASSRGLAGGIIEQFF
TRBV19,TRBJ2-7,CASSASWGREQYF
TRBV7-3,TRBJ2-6,CASSLDSSGANVLTF
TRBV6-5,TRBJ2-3,CASSLVWRGYLDTQYF
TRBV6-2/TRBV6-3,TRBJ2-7,CASSYSGGVSYEQYF
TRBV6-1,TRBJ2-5,CASSEVEETQYF
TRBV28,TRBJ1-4,CATNLQGTEEKLFF
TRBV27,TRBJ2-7,CASSGRSSSGSSSYEQYF
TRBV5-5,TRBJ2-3,CASSLIRGGADTQYF
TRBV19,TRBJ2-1,CASSLRLRGGSYNEQFF
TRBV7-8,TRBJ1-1,CASSLAYQNTEAFF
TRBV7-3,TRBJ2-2,CASSLVTGGELFF
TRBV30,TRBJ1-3,CACPMAGQNTIYF
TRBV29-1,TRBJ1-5,CSVRPGPDQPQHF
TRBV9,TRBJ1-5,CASSVAPDRGVPQHF
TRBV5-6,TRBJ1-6,CASTLGVHNSPLHF
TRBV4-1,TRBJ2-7,CASSPGQVPYEQYF
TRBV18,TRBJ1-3,CASSPMITGYFSGNTIYF
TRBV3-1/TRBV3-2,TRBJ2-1,CASSQALAGGIQGEQFF
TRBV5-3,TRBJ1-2,CARSATDYGYTF
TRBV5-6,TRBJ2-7,CASSLAGVKQYF
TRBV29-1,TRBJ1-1,CSVRDRGKRGTEAFF
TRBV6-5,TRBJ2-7,CASRGQGASYEQYF
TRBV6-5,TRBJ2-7,CASSYGLATEQYF
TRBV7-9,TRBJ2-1,CASSLMNSGGYNEQFF
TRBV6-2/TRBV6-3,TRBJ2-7,CASSRPVTSSYEQYF
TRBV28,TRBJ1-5,CASSLPPWGREGSSFNQPQHF
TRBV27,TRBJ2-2,CASSSGGLEEYWGGTGELFF
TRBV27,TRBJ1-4,CASSPPDRVNEKLFF
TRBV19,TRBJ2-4,CASSDRGGSGNIQYF
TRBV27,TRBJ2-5,CASSSGQGYPRTQYF
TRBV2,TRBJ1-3,CASSAGQVSGNTIYF
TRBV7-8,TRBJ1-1,CASTETGPEAFF
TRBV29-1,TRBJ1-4,CSVENEKLFF
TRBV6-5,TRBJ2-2,CASPLAGGRTGELFF
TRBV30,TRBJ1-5,CAWKQSGNSNQPQHF
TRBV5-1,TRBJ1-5,CASSSSGTPNQPQHF
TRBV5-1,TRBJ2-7,CASIPREEQYF
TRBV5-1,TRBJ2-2,CASSQPRGASNTGELFF
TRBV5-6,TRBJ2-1,CASSGDRGHGDEQFF
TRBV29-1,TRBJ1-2,CSVQMEDGYGYTF
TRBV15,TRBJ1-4,CATSRDPGATNEKLFF
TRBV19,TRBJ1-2,CASSILRGVNYGYTF
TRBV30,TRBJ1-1,CAWEVDTGNTEAFF
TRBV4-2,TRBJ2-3,CASSQPGLSTDTQYF
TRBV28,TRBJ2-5,CASSAGGVETQYF
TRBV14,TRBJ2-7,CASRLAGAYEQYF
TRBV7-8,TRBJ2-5,CASSLEMTGQMETQYF
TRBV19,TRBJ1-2,CASSMAWVMEGYTF
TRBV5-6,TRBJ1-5,CASSSVGGDQPQHF
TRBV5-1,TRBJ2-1,CASSFPLGLAGGRNNEQFF
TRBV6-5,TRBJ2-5,CASSPPGQETQYF
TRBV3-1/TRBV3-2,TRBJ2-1,CASSRSRGSLHNEQFF
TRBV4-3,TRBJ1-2,CASSQEQWTGYGYTF
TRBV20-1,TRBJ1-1,CSASSLGSEAFF
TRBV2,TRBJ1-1,CASSQGQGAPGAEAFF